This T cell receptor (beta chain) was found in a study of cytomegalovirus exposure and HLA in healthy donors. From germline, CDR1 is MNHEY and CDR2 SVGAGI. This CDR3 comprises 15 residues. Trimming at V came to 6 bases and at J to 4 bases, leaving 9 bases not matched to a gene. The PCR employed 60 Vbeta primers together with 13 Jbeta primers. As originally analysed: Later reanalysis found around 74 million unique TCR beta chains, roughly 10 million of them shared. The data were produced by immunoSEQ multiplex PCR, yet TCRdb's version contains in-frame clones alone and is incomplete. Clonal size and the V and J genes are those of that table, whereas D and trimming came from the DNA. Of 90,000 to 120,000 clones in the sample, roughly 80% were seen once. Likely unrecorded immune exposures existed in these nominally healthy donors.

Sequencing was done on a sample of PBMCs. The V gene is TRBV6-5, the J gene TRBJ1-1, with 9 bases that match TRBD1. The receptor comes from a female donor in good health and CMV-seropositive. CDR3 DNA sequence: TGTGCCAGCAGGGCAGGCGGGACAGGGATCACTGAAGCTTTCTTT. As protein: CASRAGGTGITEAFF.